This TCR beta chain was identified in a study of T cell responses to AZD1222 COVID-19 vaccine. CDR1 SGHRS and CDR2 YFSETQ come from the germline V gene. The CDR3 has 15 residues. The V end was cut by 4 bases, the J end by 4 bases, with 18 bases between. This table comes from immunoSEQ multiplex PCR, and its TCRdb copy is limited to in-frame clones, with some not included. The sample has approximately 140,000 clones, under 95% seen once. The source was peripheral blood, collected on day 0 of MenACWY control vaccination. This receptor was identified in an adult in good health. The chain has TRBV5-1 and TRBJ2-7, with D possibly TRBD2 on 7 matching bases. CDR3 DNA sequence: TGCGCCAGCAGCGCCTGGACGGGGGGCGCATACGAGCAGTACTTC. Residues: CASSAWTGGAYEQYF.